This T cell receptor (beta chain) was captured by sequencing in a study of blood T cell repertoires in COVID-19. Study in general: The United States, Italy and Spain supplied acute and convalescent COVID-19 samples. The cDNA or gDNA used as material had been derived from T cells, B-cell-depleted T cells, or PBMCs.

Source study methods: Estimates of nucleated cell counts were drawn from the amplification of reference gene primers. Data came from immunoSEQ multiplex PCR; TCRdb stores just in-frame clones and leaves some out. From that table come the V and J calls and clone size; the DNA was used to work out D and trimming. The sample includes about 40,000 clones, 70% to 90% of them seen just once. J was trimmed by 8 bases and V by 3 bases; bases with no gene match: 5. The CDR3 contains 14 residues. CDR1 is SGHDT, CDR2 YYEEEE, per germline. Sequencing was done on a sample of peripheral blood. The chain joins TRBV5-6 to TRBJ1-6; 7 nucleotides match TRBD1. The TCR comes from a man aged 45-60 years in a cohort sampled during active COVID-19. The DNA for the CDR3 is TGTGCCAGCAGCTCGACAGGGAGTTATTCACCCCTCCACTTT. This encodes CASSSTGSYSPLHF.